Listed here are 12 T cell receptor beta chains from one sample, sequenced in a study of CD8 T cells in Susac syndrome. RNA in amounts of 0.5 to 1 ug was reverse transcribed with random hexamers. Via MiXCR, TCRdb re-called the immunoSEQ multiplex PCR reads, giving one row per CDR3 protein. Of around 190,000 distinct CDR3 sequences listed, around 94% are singletons. The sequenced sample consisted of CD4+ T cells from PBMCs. These receptors originate from a human donor with Susac syndrome.

The CDR3, as DNA: TGTGCCAGCAGCGTTGGACTAGCGGGGGGTTTCACAGATACGCAGTATTTT. Its protein is CASSVGLAGGFTDTQYF. This chain links TRBV2 with TRBJ2-3; TRBD2 aligns across 14 bases. Germline V gene lookup returns CDR1 SNHLY and CDR2 FYNNEI. Unmatched junction bases numbered 7, after V lost 6 bases and J lost 2 bases. The CDR3 runs 17 residues.

The V gene is TRBV9, the J gene TRBJ2-3; D unresolved. From germline, CDR1 is SGDLS and CDR2 YYNGEE. Trimming took 3 bases from V and 4 from J, leaving 6 bases between them. This CDR3 region has 12 residues. CDR3 coding DNA: TGTGCCAGCAGCGCCTCCTCAGATACGCAGTATTTT. As protein: CASSASSDTQYF.

This clonotype appeared once. The chain is built from TRBV24-1 and TRBJ1-1; 8 bases agree with TRBD1. The ends lost 9 bases at V and 0 bases at J; junction bases unmatched: 8. Germline V gene sequence: CDR1 KGHDR, CDR2 SFDVKD. The CDR3 consists of 15 residues. CDR3 protein: CATRGGRGLNTEAFF. CDR3 in DNA: TGTGCCACCCGAGGGGGCAGGGGGCTGAACACTGAAGCTTTCTTT.

The chain carries TRBV5-4 and TRBJ2-3; D gene ambiguous. Germline-derived CDR1 and CDR2 are SGHNT and YYREEE (reference sequence). With 4 bases removed from V and 5 bases from J, the gap between germline ends came to 20 bases. The CDR3 loop spans 16 amino acids. CDR3 sequence: CASSQAPSLAQDTQYF. The CDR3 nucleotides read TGTGCCAGCAGCCAGGCCCCTTCGTTAGCTCAAGATACGCAGTATTTT.

The CDR3 region has the DNA TGTGCCAGCAGCGGGCCAATGAACACCGGGGAGCTGTTTTTT. Its translation is CASSGPMNTGELFF. The J gene is TRBJ2-2, the V gene TRBV14; no firm D call. V dropped 5 bases and J dropped 1 base, with 8 bases sitting between them. CDR1 is SGHDN and CDR2 is FVKESK in the germline V gene. There are 14 residues in the CDR3.

This clonotype has just one count. The V call is TRBV7-3, the J call TRBJ2-3; D perhaps matches TRBD2 (7 bases). Germline CDR1 reads SGHTA; CDR2 reads FQGTGA. Trimming took off 5 bases at V and 4 bases at J, with 16 bases between the two ends. The CDR3 contains 15 residues. The CDR3 here is CASSPVGGHSDTQYF. As DNA, the CDR3 is TGTGCCAGCAGCCCCGTGGGGGGGCATTCAGATACGCAGTATTTT.

The chain employs TRBV20-1 and TRBJ1-2; D is uncertain. The CDR3 length is 13 residues. Trimming took off 4 bases at V and 2 bases at J, with 11 bases between the two ends. The V gene's germline CDR1 is DFQATT and CDR2 SNEGSKA (reference sequence). The CDR3 DNA follows: TGCAGTGCTATCGAGGACCAAAACTATGGCTACACCTTC. This codes for CSAIEDQNYGYTF.

The chain carries TRBV3-1 and TRBJ1-6; D is undetermined. Germline V gene sequence: CDR1 LGHDT, CDR2 YNNKEL (reference sequence). This CDR3 spans 16 amino acids. The V gene lost 1 base and the J gene lost 8 bases, with 15 bases spanning the gap. CDR3 nucleotide sequence: TGTGCCAGCAGCCAAGTGGGCAAAGGCACCTATTCACCCCTCCACTTT. Its protein is CASSQVGKGTYSPLHF.

The chain links TRBV20-1 to TRBJ2-7, with TRBD2 matching 10 bases. The trim removed 5 bases at V and 1 base at J, leaving 8 bases unmatched. CDR3 length equals 15 residues. Germline V gives CDR1 DFQATT, CDR2 SNEGSKA (reference sequence). CDR3 in amino acids: CSASLAGLTSYEQYF. The CDR3 nucleotides are TGCAGTGCTTCACTAGCGGGGCTTACGTCCTACGAGCAGTACTTC.

The V and J genes are TRBV30 and TRBJ1-1; no clear D. The germline gives CDR1 GTSNPN, CDR2 SVGIG (reference sequence). The CDR3 runs to 13 residues. V was clipped by 4 bases and J by 4 bases, with 13 bases between them. CDR3 bases: TGTGCCTGGATTCGGGGTTTGGGCACTGAAGCTTTCTTT. It translates to CAWIRGLGTEAFF.

This chain uses TRBV12-3 or TRBV12-4 with TRBJ2-5, with 11 nucleotides matching TRBD2. The CDR3 consists of 14 residues. Losses at the gene ends were 3 bases for V and 5 bases for J; bases not matched to a gene: 2. The DNA for the CDR3 is TGTGCCAGCAGTTTCGCTAGCGGGGGGGAGACCCAGTACTTC. Translated, it gives CASSFASGGETQYF.

This clonotype has only a few counts. The CDR3 region is CASRLYNEQFF. The CDR3 DNA follows: TGTGCCAGCAGGCTGTACAATGAGCAGTTCTTC. The chain employs TRBV3-1 and TRBJ2-1, with D unresolved. Trimming pared 6 bases from V and 4 bases from J, leaving 4 bases between. The CDR3 totals 11 residues. Germline V gene sequence: CDR1 LGHDT, CDR2 YNNKEL (reference sequence).